The next 27 T cell receptor beta chains were all read from a single sample in a study of blood T cell repertoires in COVID-19. Sequencing was performed with immunoSEQ multiplex PCR; in TCRdb, only in-frame clones are kept and a portion is missing. Of 56,000 or so clones listed, about 91% are singletons. The sample comprised peripheral blood. These receptors were obtained from a man over 45 with active COVID-19.

In this sample, this clone turned up a few times. The CDR3 loop is CASARQGNTEAFF. The CDR3 bases are TGTGCCAGCGCCAGACAGGGGAACACTGAAGCTTTCTTT. The genes are TRBV2 and TRBJ1-1; 7 positions match TRBD1. Germline lookup yields CDR1 SNHLY and CDR2 FYNNEI. This CDR3 is built from 13 residues. The V and J ends lost 8 bases and 1 base, in that order; junction bases with no gene match: 4.

The rearrangement uses TRBV5-1 and TRBJ2-1; perhaps TRBD2 as D (6 bases). The CDR3 runs 15 residues. Deletions cut 0 bases from V and 6 bases from J, with 13 bases between. The germline gives CDR1 SGHRS, CDR2 YFSETQ. In DNA, the CDR3 is TGCGCCAGCAGCTTGGTAGGGCGGGATTTCAATGAGCAGTTCTTC. Translated: CASSLVGRDFNEQFF.

The chain carries TRBV4-2 and TRBJ2-1, with 10 bases identical to TRBD2. J gave up 8 bases and V 4 bases, and 8 bases lay outside the gene matches. The CDR3 spans 15 residues. The germline CDR1 and CDR2 sequences are LGHNA and YNFKEQ. The CDR3 DNA reads TGTGCCAGCAGCCCCTGGACTAGCGGTTCGGATGAGCAGTTCTTC. It codes for CASSPWTSGSDEQFF.

The chain joins TRBV3-1 (or the pseudogene TRBV3-2) to TRBJ2-1, with D perhaps matching TRBD2 (5 bases). Germline CDR1 is LGHDT and CDR2 is YNNKEL (reference sequence). Trimming removed 4 bases at V and 2 bases at J, with 12 bases between. This CDR3 region has 15 residues. CDR3 in amino acids: CASSLRTGAYNEQFF. CDR3 bases: TGTGCCAGCAGCCTCAGGACTGGCGCCTACAATGAGCAGTTCTTC.

This clone is a singleton in its sample. The chain combines TRBV20-1 with TRBJ2-2; 7 positions match TRBD1. CDR3 length: 15 residues. The V gene's germline CDR1 is DFQATT and CDR2 SNEGSKA (reference sequence). J gave up 5 bases and V 3 bases, and 9 bases lay outside the gene matches. The CDR3 protein is CSASPGGSRTGELFF. CDR3 in DNA: TGCAGTGCTAGTCCAGGGGGAAGTCGTACCGGGGAGCTGTTTTTT.

The J gene is TRBJ1-1, the V gene TRBV15, with a possible D match to TRBD1 (5 bases). Germline-derived CDR1 and CDR2 are LNHNV and YYDKDF (reference sequence). V lost 0 bases, J lost 5 bases, and 10 bases lay in between. The CDR3 is made up of 14 amino acids. CDR3 loop: CATSRDRVVTEAFF. CDR3 coding DNA: TGTGCCACCAGCAGAGACAGGGTTGTTACTGAAGCTTTCTTT.

The CDR3 here is CASSSLAGVPYNEQFF. The CDR3 nucleotides read TGTGCCAGCAGTTCCCTAGCGGGAGTCCCCTACAATGAGCAGTTCTTC. The chain carries TRBV6-5 and TRBJ2-1; 10 bases fit TRBD2. J lost 2 bases, V lost 4 bases, and 5 bases had no gene match. From germline, CDR1 is MNHEY and CDR2 SVGAGI. The CDR3 loop spans 16 amino acids.

This chain uses TRBV6-4 with TRBJ2-1, with TRBD2 identical over 9 bases. J was trimmed by 6 bases and V by 3 bases; bases with no gene match: 6. CDR3 length: 15 residues. Germline V gives CDR1 MRHNA, CDR2 SNTAGT. CDR3 coding DNA: TGTGCCAGCAGTGAGGGAGCGGGGGGCCCCAATGAGCAGTTCTTC. It codes for CASSEGAGGPNEQFF.

The chain couples TRBV6-2 or TRBV6-3 to TRBJ2-2; TRBD2 might be the D (5 bases). The CDR3 length is 15 residues. V lost 5 bases and J lost 0, with 10 bases in between. Per germline, CDR1 MNHEY and CDR2 SVGEGT. CDR3 sequence: CASSKDGTNTGELFF. CDR3 DNA sequence: TGTGCCAGCAGTAAGGACGGGACGAACACCGGGGAGCTGTTTTTT.

V gene TRBV5-8 combines with J gene TRBJ2-1, with a tentative D call TRBD1 (6 bases). Germline V lookup: CDR1 SGHTS, CDR2 YDEGEE. The CDR3 is 18 residues long. Trimming shortened V by 2 bases and J by 5 bases, and 23 bases separated the two germline ends. The CDR3 reads CASSFEVLTGSNHNEQFF. CDR3 bases: TGTGCCAGCAGCTTCGAAGTGCTCACAGGGTCAAACCACAATGAGCAGTTCTTC.

The chain employs TRBV5-1 and TRBJ2-7; D might be TRBD2 (5 bases). The V gene's germline CDR1 is SGHRS and CDR2 YFSETQ. The germline V and J ends were trimmed by 4 bases and 3 bases, with 14 bases remaining between them. There are 14 residues in the CDR3. CDR3 DNA sequence: TGCGCCAGCAGCCCAGCGGAGGTTGTCTACGAGCAGTACTTC. It codes for CASSPAEVVYEQYF.

V and J are TRBV7-2 and TRBJ1-6; TRBD1 is a possible D gene (6 bases). Germline assignment: CDR1 SGHTA and CDR2 FQGNSA. The V end lost 6 bases, the J end lost 7 bases, and 19 bases lay between the germline ends. This CDR3 spans 16 amino acids. DNA of the CDR3: TGTGCCAGCAGTCCAAGGGGCGCCGGGACAAATTCACCCCTCCACTTT. Translation: CASSPRGAGTNSPLHF.

The rearrangement links TRBV10-1 to TRBJ2-5, with 8 bases identical to TRBD1. Germline loops: CDR1 WNHNN, CDR2 SYGVQD (reference sequence). The CDR3 runs to 15 residues. V lost 3 bases, J lost 7 bases, and 10 bases stayed unmatched. The CDR3 DNA reads TGCGCCAGCAGTGATCAGACAGGGGCGAAAATGACCCAGTACTTC. Translated, it gives CASSDQTGAKMTQYF.

The CDR3 sequence is CASSDRILDGYTF. CDR3 nucleotide sequence: TGTGCCAGCAGTGACAGGATCCTAGATGGCTACACCTTC. V is TRBV6-2 or TRBV6-3 and J is TRBJ1-2; D might be TRBD1 (6 bases). The CDR3 consists of 13 residues. Trimming stripped 5 bases from V and 6 bases from J, with 13 bases between. Per the germline V gene, CDR1 is MNHEY and CDR2 is SVGEGT.

This clone was detected only a few times. The chain joins TRBV7-9 to TRBJ2-3, with D unclear. V lost 1 base and J lost 7, with 12 bases in between. The CDR3 consists of 14 residues. Germline V lookup: CDR1 SEHNR, CDR2 FQNEAQ (reference sequence). CDR3 region: CASSLGGDVNTQYF. CDR3 bases: TGTGCCAGCAGCTTAGGAGGCGACGTGAATACGCAGTATTTT.

This clone was counted a single time. The chain is built from TRBV5-4 and TRBJ2-5; 8 nucleotides line up with TRBD1. The CDR3 has 13 amino acids. Looked up from germline, CDR1 is SGHNT and CDR2 is YYREEE (reference sequence). The V and J ends lost 4 bases and 5 bases, in that order; junction bases with no gene match: 4. Here the CDR3 reads CASSQRQGETQYF. The CDR3 nucleotides read TGTGCCAGCAGCCAAAGACAGGGGGAGACCCAGTACTTC.

The rearrangement joins TRBV19 to TRBJ1-5; D possibly corresponds to TRBD1 (5 bases). The V gene lost 3 bases and the J gene lost 1 base, with 16 bases spanning the gap. CDR3 size: 17 residues. The germline V gene has CDR1 LNHDA and CDR2 SQIVND (reference sequence). CDR3 residues: CASSMRLGGDSNQPQHF. The CDR3 DNA reads TGTGCCAGTAGTATGCGACTGGGGGGGGACAGCAATCAGCCCCAGCATTTT. Full variable domain (rest looked up from reference TRBV19 and TRBJ1-5): DGGITQSPKYLFRKEGQNVTLSCEQNLNHDAMYWYRQDPGQGLRLIYYSQIVNDFQKGDIAEGYSVSREKKESFPLTVTSAQKNPTAFYLCASSMRLGGDSNQPQHFGDGTRLSIL.

This clone was counted a single time. The CDR3 bases are TGCAGCGTTGCCGGAAAACTAAAAGGCACTGAAGCTTTCTTT. Protein: CSVAGKLKGTEAFF. The V call is TRBV29-1, the J call TRBJ1-1; D not resolved. V was shortened by 4 bases and J by 4 bases, with 16 bases between the two germline ends. The CDR3 is 14 amino acids. Germline values: CDR1 SQVTM, CDR2 ANQGSEA.

This chain connects TRBV3-1 (or the pseudogene TRBV3-2) to TRBJ1-4; D not certain. Looked up from germline, CDR1 is LGHDT and CDR2 is YNNKEL (reference sequence). This CDR3 is 14 amino acids long. V was clipped by 0 bases and J by 5 bases, with 7 bases between them. The CDR3 sequence: CASSQEYGNEKLFF. Here the CDR3 DNA reads TGTGCCAGCAGCCAAGAGTACGGGAATGAAAAACTGTTTTTT.

The chain links TRBV15 to TRBJ2-7; possible D gene TRBD1, 6 bases. The germline V gene has CDR1 LNHNV and CDR2 YYDKDF (reference sequence). V dropped 0 bases and J dropped 5 bases, with 11 bases sitting between them. The CDR3 contains 14 residues. The CDR3 nucleotides are TGTGCCACCAGCAGAGACGTGGGGGCCCACGAGCAGTACTTC. Encoded protein: CATSRDVGAHEQYF. Variable domain in full (rest from reference TRBV15 and TRBJ2-7): DAMVIQNPRYQVTQFGKPVTLSCSQTLNHNVMYWYQQKSSQAPKLLFHYYDKDFNNEADTPDNFQSRRPNTSFCFLDIRSPGLGDTAMYLCATSRDVGAHEQYFGPGTRLTVT.

This chain links TRBV30 with TRBJ2-7, with D hard to call. Germline V CDR1 and CDR2: GTSNPN, SVGIG (reference sequence). V was cut by 0 bases and J by 6 bases, with 9 bases left in between. There are 12 residues in the CDR3. CDR3 DNA: TGTGCCTGGAGTGTTCGTGTATTCGAGCAGTACTTC. It encodes CAWSVRVFEQYF. The full variable domain, rest sourced from reference TRBV30 and TRBJ2-7, is SQTIHQWPATLVQPVGSPLSLECTVEGTSNPNLYWYRQAAGRGLQLLFYSVGIGQISSEVPQNLSASRPQDRQFILSSKKLLLSDSGFYLCAWSVRVFEQYFGPGTRLTVT.

The chain combines TRBV6-2 or TRBV6-3 with TRBJ1-2; the D is unclear. There are 14 residues in the CDR3. Trimming left V 2 bases short and J 1 base short, with 8 bases between. CDR1 is MNHEY and CDR2 is SVGEGT in the germline V gene. In DNA, the CDR3 is TGTGCCAGCAGTTACCCAGATTATAACTATGGCTACACCTTC. Translating gives CASSYPDYNYGYTF.

The CDR3 loop reads CASSPGRQGTEAFF. CDR3 nucleotides: TGTGCCAGCAGTCCCGGACGGCAGGGGACTGAAGCTTTCTTT. J is TRBJ1-1 and V is TRBV28, with D maybe TRBD1 (6 bases). Looked up from germline, CDR1 is MDHEN and CDR2 is SYDVKM. Trimming pared 5 bases from V and 5 bases from J, leaving 15 bases between. This CDR3 has 14 amino acids. Together with reference TRBV28 and TRBJ1-1, the CDR3 gives the full variable domain: DVKVTQSSRYLVKRTGEKVFLECVQDMDHENMFWYRQDPGLGLRLIYFSYDVKMKEKGDIPEGYSVSREKKERFSLILESASTNQTSMYLCASSPGRQGTEAFFGQGTRLTVV.

V gene TRBV19 combines with J gene TRBJ2-3, with 8 bases that match TRBD2. CDR1 and CDR2 from the germline V gene are LNHDA and SQIVND (reference sequence). This CDR3 is 15 amino acids long. With 10 bases clipped from V and 3 bases from J, the junction kept 12 bases outside the gene matches. The CDR3 sequence is CATSAGTSRTDTQYF. Written as DNA, the CDR3 is TGTGCCACCTCGGCCGGGACTAGTAGAACAGATACGCAGTATTTT.

The rearrangement joins TRBV18 to TRBJ2-7; 9 bases map to TRBD1. Per the germline V gene, CDR1 is KGHSH and CDR2 is LQKENI. J lost 2 bases, V lost 3 bases, and 5 bases had no gene match. The CDR3 consists of 15 residues. CDR3 residues: CASSPGTGTAYEQYF. CDR3 DNA: TGTGCCAGCTCACCTGGGACAGGGACGGCCTACGAGCAGTACTTC.

The gene calls are TRBV15 and TRBJ2-3; weak D call: TRBD2 (5 bases). The length of the CDR3 is 18 residues. V was clipped by 0 bases and J by 3 bases, with 19 bases between them. Germline-derived CDR1 and CDR2 are LNHNV and YYDKDF (reference sequence). CDR3 DNA sequence: TGTGCCACCAGCAGAGATCGGGAAGCCACAAAGGGAACAGATACGCAGTATTTT. This encodes CATSRDREATKGTDTQYF.

The CDR3 DNA reads as TGTGCCAGCAGTCAGTTCTCCTACGAGCAGTACTTC. Its translation: CASSQFSYEQYF. The V gene is TRBV6-5, the J gene TRBJ2-7, with unresolved D. The CDR3 length is 12 residues. Germline values: CDR1 MNHEY, CDR2 SVGAGI. Trimming shortened V by 5 bases and J by 0 bases, and 5 bases separated the two germline ends.